The present T cell receptor (beta chain) was sequenced within a study of T cell repertoires in cytomegalovirus infection. Across the study: Public TCR beta signatures were indicative of both CMV infection and a matching HLA type.

Germline lookup yields CDR1 SGHKS and CDR2 YYEKEE (reference sequence). V was pared by 4 bases and J by 6 bases, with 14 bases between. This CDR3 contains 13 residues. Via MiXCR, TCRdb re-called the reads, giving one row per CDR3 protein. The table has 200,000 or so distinct CDR3 sequences, roughly 19% seen once. The sequenced sample consisted of PBMCs. The sequence came from a human donor in good health (CMV status not recorded). Some clones in this sample may be carry-over from other donors' samples. The rearrangement joins TRBV5-5 to TRBJ2-7; tentative D call: TRBD2 (6 bases). The CDR3 here is CASSNPTRGEQYF. CDR3 coding DNA: TGTGCCAGCAGCAACCCGACTAGAGGCGAGCAGTACTTC.